This TCR beta chain is drawn from a study of shared clonotypes between healthy human individuals (dated by TCRdb to the early 2020s). With respect to the entire study: The cohort included three men and a couple of women between 18 and 49 years of age. For each donor, CD4 naive and CD4 memory were each run on three plates, CD8 naive on two plates, and CD8 memory on one plate. To estimate repertoire size and how much clonotype sharing occurs between individuals, the study deeply sequenced the blood TCR repertoires of several healthy adults. To increase sequencing depth and limit assay-specific biases, different laboratories used diverse techniques to prepare libraries and sequence TCR repertoires. Leukapheresis yielded between about 0.85 and 10 billion PBMCs per donor.

On the study overall, not on this receptor specifically: Across several donors, approximately 4.9% of naive CD4, roughly 3.3% of naive CD8, approximately 2.5% of memory CD4, and over 0.35% of memory CD8 clonotypes were shared. Sampling was restricted to blood, and TCR repertoires in tissues likely differ from the TCR repertoires found in blood. Larger estimated clonotype richness was generally found for naive subsets than for memory subsets. Even with the large sequencing depth, rarefaction of the sorted-subset datasets indicated that sequencing was incomplete. Because the study included only a small number of donors, the genetic and exposure-history diversity represented was limited. Pairwise subsampling indicated that sequencing depth was expected to affect the degree of clonotype sharing among donors. Compared with non-shared clonotypes, clonotypes shared by all four sorted-subset donors had higher generation probabilities.

Compared with germline, V lacks 4 bases and J lacks 7 bases; bases without a gene match: 17. CDR1 and CDR2, per the germline V gene, are MDHEN and SYDVKM. The CDR3 holds 17 amino acids from the cysteine to the phenylalanine. Only the CDR3 part of the read is kept: 51 bases, read in frame from the first base. Using the deep immunoSEQ assay, TCR CDR3 regions were amplified from genomic DNA by multiplex PCR. Extracted genomic DNA from each cell subset was distributed evenly across all wells of several immunoSEQ 96-well plates, and each plate was treated as a replicate. For sorted subsets, each replicate PCR was loaded with 200 ng genomic DNA, equivalent to roughly 30,000 T cell genomes. Purified libraries were measured with a Qubit 3.0 fluorometer, size-checked on a Bioanalyzer 2100, and measured again with the KAPA Library Quantification kit. Every immunoSEQ 96-well plate was sequenced on a separate single-read 150-cycle Illumina NextSeq 550 flow cell. The source study handled its data this way. The immunoSEQ output contained only junctional sequences without quality scores, so filtering could not match that applied to full-length reads. Sequences were annotated with PyIR, a Python wrapper for IgBLAST v1.9, using IMGT germline references to assign V/J genes and CDR3. Reads were removed for weak V/J assignments (E-value above 1e-6), missing CDR3, stop codons, out-of-frame junctions, or ambiguous translated residues. V3J clonotypes were defined as sequences sharing an identical inferred V gene, J gene, and CDR3 amino acid sequence. Percentage overlap between repertoires was calculated by dividing the number of shared unique clonotypes by the size of the smaller repertoire. Three approaches were used to assess repertoire richness: RTK rarefaction, the Chao1 estimator, and Recon v2.1 estimates of unobserved clonotypes. For all TCRbeta clonotypes obtained by the gDNA method from a handful of donors, generation probabilities were computed with OLGA. Not all clones reach the TCRdb copy of this immuneACCESS table, which keeps in-frame sequences only. Checked studies attribute under half of the gap to unresolved V genes and leave the rest unexplained. V, J and clone size are those of that table, while D and trimming were read from the DNA. The sample profile shows about 2.3 million clones; approximately 95% of them were found once. The top ten constitute roughly 0.36% of the sample.

Concerning this clone: This receptor's antigen is unknown. One base away there is no much larger clone; base qualities are not given.

Donors were healthy HIV-negative adults with no recently reported acute infections or vaccinations. Only Caucasian adults living in Nashville, Tennessee, USA were represented among the donors. CD4+ T cells were enriched by magnetic negative selection; naive cells were then positively selected on CD45RA, and the negative fraction formed the memory subset. After blood collection by leukapheresis, PBMCs were isolated using Ficoll-Histopaque density gradient centrifugation and then cryopreserved in the vapor phase of liquid nitrogen. Purity and quantity of every magnetically sorted T cell population were checked by analytical flow cytometry. From each sorted fraction, genomic DNA was isolated and quantified by UV absorbance on a Nanodrop 2000c.

The sequenced sample was naive CD4+ T cells from PBMCs. The meaning of the sample's cell subset or site label: CD45RA+ positively selected. The clonotype originates from a man aged 18 to 30 in good health. Some clones in this sample may be carry-over from other donors' samples. Here the chain combines TRBV28 and TRBJ2-7, with 9 bases in between that match TRBD2. The CDR3 corresponds to CASSSPSPGGRAREQYF. The DNA sequence is TGTGCCAGCAGTTCTCCCTCCCCGGGCGGGAGGGCAAGGGAGCAGTACTTC. The entire variable domain, with the stretches around the CDR3 drawn from the reference TRBV28 and TRBJ2-7 proteins, is DVKVTQSSRYLVKRTGEKVFLECVQDMDHENMFWYRQDPGLGLRLIYFSYDVKMKEKGDIPEGYSVSREKKERFSLILESASTNQTSMYLCASSSPSPGGRAREQYFGPGTRLTVT.